Presented here are 32 T cell receptor beta chains from one specimen sequenced in a study of graft-versus-host responses after intestinal transplantation (dated by TCRdb to the early 2020s). Interpreted using the paper, the time point label stands for: cells obtained before transplantation from donor or recipient. Library preparation used the immunoSEQ multiplex PCR assay. TCRdb limited this immuneACCESS table to in-frame rearrangements with V and J called. A share of clones is missing; checked studies link under half to unresolved V genes, and the rest is unexplained. In all, the sample holds about 120,000 clones, and roughly 93% of those were seen once. The top ten clones comprise around 0.12% of the sample. No cognate antigen is known for these TCRs. The material sequenced was unstimulated CD4+ T cells sorted from spleen or lymph node cells, taken before intestinal transplant. The receptor source for this set is a human donor who received an intestinal transplant.

The chain joins TRBV7-9 to TRBJ2-3; D uncertain. Looked up from germline, CDR1 is SEHNR and CDR2 is FQNEAQ (reference sequence). V lost 2 bases, J lost 5 bases, and 2 bases lay in between. CDR3 length equals 11 residues. The CDR3 loop reads CASSLLDTQYF. DNA for the CDR3: TGTGCCAGCAGCTTACTAGATACGCAGTATTTT. Filled out from reference TRBV7-9 and TRBJ2-3, the complete variable domain reads DTGVSQNPRHKITKRGQNVTFRCDPISEHNRLYWYRQTLGQGPEFLTYFQNEAQLEKSRLLSDRFSAERPKGSFSTLEIQRTEQGDSAMYLCASSLLDTQYFGPGTRLTVL.

This clone has a handful of counts. The rearrangement uses TRBV6-5 and TRBJ2-7; D not certain. Germline V gene sequence: CDR1 MNHEY, CDR2 SVGAGI. Trimming pared 0 bases from V and 5 bases from J, leaving 11 bases between. The CDR3 totals 14 residues. Here the CDR3 DNA reads TGTGCCAGCAGTTACTCTCAGGCGGTAGACGAGCAGTACTTC. Its protein is CASSYSQAVDEQYF.

The rearrangement joins TRBV9 to TRBJ2-7, with D unclear. Deletions cut 0 bases from V and 0 bases from J, with 10 bases between. This CDR3 is 15 amino acids long. Germline CDR1 is SGDLS and CDR2 is YYNGEE. The CDR3 reads CASSVAGTSSYEQYF. CDR3 bases: TGTGCCAGCAGCGTAGCGGGCACGTCCTCCTACGAGCAGTACTTC. The full variable domain, in which reference TRBV9 and TRBJ2-7 provide the parts outside the CDR3, is DSGVTQTPKHLITATGQRVTLRCSPRSGDLSVYWYQQSLDQGLQFLIQYYNGEERAKGNILERFSAQQFPDLHSELNLSSLELGDSALYFCASSVAGTSSYEQYFGPGTRLTVT.

This chain connects TRBV5-4 to TRBJ2-1; 11 bases agree with TRBD2. The CDR3 runs 15 residues. J gave up 10 bases and V 4 bases, and 10 bases lay outside the gene matches. Germline CDR1 reads SGHNT; CDR2 reads YYREEE (reference sequence). The CDR3 region is CASSKPGLAALEQFF. CDR3 coding DNA: TGTGCCAGCAGCAAACCGGGACTAGCGGCCTTGGAGCAGTTCTTC.

This chain links TRBV29-1 with TRBJ1-1; 7 nucleotides align to TRBD1. CDR3 length equals 12 residues. Germline V CDR1 and CDR2: SQVTM, ANQGSEA. Trimming cost V 7 bases and J 1 base; bases outside gene matches: 3. The CDR3 bases are TGCAGCGGGGGACAGACGAACACTGAAGCTTTCTTT. This sequence encodes CSGGQTNTEAFF.

This chain connects TRBV9 to TRBJ2-6; perhaps D is TRBD1 or TRBD2 (5 bases each). The V gene lost 6 bases and the J gene lost 3 bases, with 13 bases spanning the gap. The CDR3 totals 15 residues. Germline-derived CDR1 and CDR2 are SGDLS and YYNGEE. CDR3 region: CASTGTGYGANVLTF. The CDR3 DNA reads as TGTGCCAGCACTGGGACCGGGTATGGGGCCAACGTCCTGACTTTC.

This clone came up once. The chain is built from TRBV6-1 and TRBJ2-1; D gene unclear. The V end was cut by 7 bases, the J end by 9 bases, with 10 bases between. The V gene's germline CDR1 is MNHNS and CDR2 SASEGT. The CDR3 covers 11 residues. The CDR3 is CASIQNAEQFF. The CDR3 region has the DNA TGTGCCAGCATACAAAACGCTGAGCAGTTCTTC.

This clone has just a few counts. The chain couples TRBV6-5 to TRBJ1-2; 7 bases align to TRBD1. V gave up 10 bases and J gave up 8 bases; unmatched junction bases: 10. The CDR3 has 12 residues. CDR1 is MNHEY and CDR2 is SVGAGI in the germline V gene. The CDR3 region has the DNA TGTGCCACCCATGGGCAGGGGGGGGGCTACACCTTC. This gives the protein CATHGQGGGYTF.

The V call is TRBV6-5, the J call TRBJ2-7, with a possible D match to TRBD1 (6 bases). There are 15 residues in the CDR3. The V gene's germline CDR1 is MNHEY and CDR2 SVGAGI. Trimming removed 0 bases from V and 2 bases from J, with 11 bases in between. CDR3 sequence reads: CASSYSRTDTYEQYF. The CDR3 DNA reads TGTGCCAGCAGTTACTCGAGGACAGATACCTACGAGCAGTACTTC.

This clone is a singleton in its sample. This sequence joins TRBV7-6 and TRBJ2-7; 9 nucleotides match TRBD2. Per the germline V gene, CDR1 is SGHVS and CDR2 is FNYEAQ. The CDR3 is made up of 16 amino acids. J gave up 2 bases and V 4 bases, and 9 bases lay outside the gene matches. CDR3 region: CASSYLAGTTTYEQYF. The CDR3 DNA reads as TGTGCCAGCAGCTATCTAGCGGGGACTACTACCTACGAGCAGTACTTC.

The V and J genes are TRBV27 and TRBJ2-3, with D maybe TRBD2 (6 bases). The CDR3 sequence is 13 residues long. Germline V lookup: CDR1 MNHEY, CDR2 SMNVEV (reference sequence). Trimming took off 4 bases at V and 6 bases at J, with 11 bases between the two ends. As DNA, the CDR3 is TGTGCCAGCAGTTACCGGGAGCGGGATACGCAGTATTTT. It is translated as CASSYRERDTQYF.

The V and J genes are TRBV2 and TRBJ1-2; D remains ambiguous. CDR3 length: 9 residues. V was pared by 8 bases and J by 7 bases, with 5 bases between. Per the germline V gene, CDR1 is SNHLY and CDR2 is FYNNEI. The CDR3 loop reads CASVRGYTF. The DNA of the CDR3 is TGTGCCAGCGTACGTGGCTACACCTTC.

This rearrangement joins TRBV2 to TRBJ2-2; 8 positions agree with TRBD2. The V gene's germline CDR1 is SNHLY and CDR2 FYNNEI. V was pared by 6 bases and J by 3 bases, with 3 bases of the junction left unmatched. This CDR3 is built from 14 residues. The DNA for the CDR3 is TGTGCCAGCAGAGGACTAGCCGACACCGGGGAGCTGTTTTTT. This encodes CASRGLADTGELFF.

The CDR3: CASSSPGTSGLSSYEQYF. For the CDR3, the DNA is TGTGCCAGTAGTTCCCCCGGGACTAGCGGTCTAAGCTCCTACGAGCAGTACTTC. The V call is TRBV19, the J call TRBJ2-7; 11 positions match TRBD2. This CDR3 spans 18 amino acids. Germline V CDR1 and CDR2: LNHDA, SQIVND (reference sequence). Trimming took 5 bases from V and 0 from J; bases not matched to a gene: 12.

The chain links TRBV30 to TRBJ1-5; D is undetermined. Germline lookup yields CDR1 GTSNPN and CDR2 SVGIG (reference sequence). The length of the CDR3 is 13 residues. V was cut by 3 bases and J by 2 bases, with 8 bases left in between. The CDR3 protein is CAWSPRGNQPQHF. CDR3 DNA: TGTGCCTGGAGCCCTCGGGGCAATCAGCCCCAGCATTTT.

This clone has only one observation. V gene TRBV10-1 combines with J gene TRBJ2-7; the match to TRBD2 covers 11 bases. The germline V gene has CDR1 WNHNN and CDR2 SYGVQD (reference sequence). Trimming took 6 bases from V and 0 from J; bases not matched to a gene: 4. The CDR3 totals 15 residues. CDR3 amino acids: CASSPGTSGSYEQYF. DNA of the CDR3: TGCGCCAGCAGCCCCGGGACTAGCGGCTCCTACGAGCAGTACTTC.

V usage is TRBV27 and J usage is TRBJ1-4, with D possibly TRBD1 on 5 matching bases. Trimming shortened V by 3 bases and J by 7 bases, and 18 bases separated the two germline ends. This CDR3 is built from 16 residues. The germline gives CDR1 MNHEY, CDR2 SMNVEV (reference sequence). CDR3 sequence: CASSFHQGMVSEKLFF. CDR3 sequence (DNA): TGTGCCAGCAGTTTCCACCAGGGAATGGTTAGTGAAAAACTGTTTTTT.

The rearrangement links TRBV6-5 to TRBJ2-7; D ambiguous. Trimming stripped 0 bases from V and 8 bases from J, with 5 bases between. The CDR3 consists of 11 residues. CDR1 and CDR2 from the germline V gene are MNHEY and SVGAGI. The CDR3 sequence is CASSYSGKQYF. The CDR3 coding sequence is TGTGCCAGCAGTTACTCTGGAAAGCAGTACTTC.

CDR3 sequence reads: CASSPTTSDHSYNEQFF. The CDR3 bases are TGCGCCAGCAGCCCCACTACTAGCGACCACTCCTACAATGAGCAGTTCTTC. V is TRBV5-1 and J is TRBJ2-1; 7 bases map to TRBD2. The CDR3 is 17 amino acids. Germline V lookup: CDR1 SGHRS, CDR2 YFSETQ. Unmatched junction bases numbered 10, after V lost 4 bases and J lost 0 bases.

V gene TRBV7-9 combines with J gene TRBJ1-4; the match to TRBD1 covers 9 bases. Per the germline V gene, CDR1 is SEHNR and CDR2 is FQNEAQ (reference sequence). The CDR3 consists of 15 residues. With 0 bases clipped from V and 5 bases from J, the junction kept 1 base outside the gene matches. The CDR3 coding sequence is TGTGCCAGCAGCTTAGCCGGGACAGGGAATGAAAAACTGTTTTTT. Encoded protein: CASSLAGTGNEKLFF.

The chain carries TRBV28 and TRBJ1-2; no reliable D call. Trimming shortened V by 7 bases and J by 11 bases, and 17 bases separated the two germline ends. Germline V gene sequence: CDR1 MDHEN, CDR2 SYDVKM. CDR3 length: 12 amino acids. In DNA, the CDR3 is TGTGCCAGCACTTCTCAGTCAAGGAGGTACACCTTC. Amino acid sequence: CASTSQSRRYTF.

The chain couples TRBV18 to TRBJ2-2, with 11 bases lining up with TRBD1. V lost 3 bases, J lost 5 bases, and 8 bases stayed unmatched. Looked up from germline, CDR1 is KGHSH and CDR2 is LQKENI. CDR3 length: 17 residues. CDR3 sequence: CASSPSDRGLGTGELFF. For the CDR3, the DNA is TGTGCCAGCTCACCTTCGGACAGGGGGCTGGGGACCGGGGAGCTGTTTTTT.

The rearrangement links TRBV10-3 to TRBJ2-2; no definite D call. The germline V gene has CDR1 ENHRY and CDR2 SYGVKD. This CDR3 region has 13 residues. Trimming stripped 4 bases from V and 5 bases from J, with 8 bases between. For the CDR3, the DNA is TGTGCCATCAGTGGTCGGAGAACCGGGGAGCTGTTTTTT. Its translation is CAISGRRTGELFF.

The chain couples TRBV15 to TRBJ1-5; the D is unclear. Trimming took 0 bases from V and 9 from J, leaving 9 bases between them. The CDR3 runs to 13 residues. Germline CDR1 is LNHNV and CDR2 is YYDKDF (reference sequence). The CDR3 nucleotides read TGTGCCACCAGCAGAGATAAGAGGCCGCCCCAGCATTTT. Its translation is CATSRDKRPPQHF.

The chain joins TRBV5-5 to TRBJ1-1; no definite D call. Looked up from germline, CDR1 is SGHKS and CDR2 is YYEKEE (reference sequence). The CDR3 is 16 residues long. V was pared by 1 base and J by 11 bases, with 24 bases between. CDR3 amino acids: CASSLLGSDLLSLAFF. CDR3 nucleotide sequence: TGTGCCAGCAGCTTGTTAGGGTCGGATCTCCTATCCTTGGCTTTCTTT.

V and J are TRBV5-6 and TRBJ1-5; possibly TRBD1 for D (5 bases). The V end lost 3 bases, the J end lost 9 bases, and 19 bases lay between the germline ends. The CDR3 covers 15 residues. Germline V gene sequence: CDR1 SGHDT, CDR2 YYEEEE. Here the CDR3 reads CASSSQGRPPGPQHF. The CDR3 DNA is TGTGCCAGCAGCTCCCAGGGCCGGCCCCCTGGGCCCCAGCATTTT.

The V call is TRBV30, the J call TRBJ1-4, with D possibly being TRBD1 (6 bases). Looked up from germline, CDR1 is GTSNPN and CDR2 is SVGIG (reference sequence). CDR3 length: 15 amino acids. The V end lost 4 bases, the J end lost 2 bases, and 14 bases lay between the germline ends. The CDR3 DNA follows: TGTGCCTGGACCTTGCGGGGGGGCACTAATGAAAAACTGTTTTTT. Protein: CAWTLRGGTNEKLFF.

The chain uses TRBV29-1 and TRBJ2-7; either TRBD1 or TRBD2 may fit D (5 bases each). Between the trimmed V and J ends, which lost 5 bases and 3 bases, there was a span of 17 bases. The length of the CDR3 is 14 residues. CDR1 and CDR2 from the germline V gene are SQVTM and ANQGSEA. The CDR3 here is CSVFEGPVGYEQYF. The CDR3, as DNA: TGCAGCGTTTTTGAGGGGCCCGTGGGCTACGAGCAGTACTTC.

In its sample, this clone was seen once. The rearrangement links TRBV7-2 to TRBJ2-1; D perhaps matches TRBD2 (5 bases). Germline V gene sequence: CDR1 SGHTA, CDR2 FQGNSA. The CDR3 contains 13 residues. Trimming removed 5 bases at V and 2 bases at J, with 7 bases between. In DNA form, the CDR3 reads TGTGCCAGCAGCCGGGATACCTACAATGAGCAGTTCTTC. It encodes CASSRDTYNEQFF.

In its sample, this clone was seen once. V is TRBV27 and J is TRBJ1-2; D ambiguous. Between the trimmed V and J ends, which lost 6 bases and 1 base, there was a span of 9 bases. In germline, CDR1 is MNHEY, CDR2 SMNVEV (reference sequence). The CDR3 contains 13 residues. CDR3 DNA sequence: TGTGCCAGCAGGTCTACCCATAACTATGGCTACACCTTC. This sequence encodes CASRSTHNYGYTF.

This sequence joins TRBV21-1 and TRBJ2-2; the table's D call, TRBD1, has no DNA check behind it. TRBV21-1 is classified as a pseudogene. The CDR3 is made up of 16 amino acids. CDR3 DNA: TGTGCCAGCAGCAAGGACAGGGGCTCTAACACCGGGGAGCTGTTTTTT. As protein: CASSKDRGSNTGELFF.

The rearrangement links TRBV6-5 to TRBJ1-2, with D uncertain. V was pared by 5 bases and J by 3 bases, with 10 bases between. Germline V gives CDR1 MNHEY, CDR2 SVGAGI. The CDR3 length is 13 residues. The CDR3 is CASSEREYYGYTF. The CDR3 coding sequence is TGTGCCAGCAGTGAGAGAGAGTACTATGGCTACACCTTC.